The 24 T cell receptor beta chains below come from one sample, sequenced in a study of T cell responses to AZD1222 COVID-19 vaccine (dated by TCRdb to 2020 to 2022). The method was the immunoSEQ multiplex PCR assay. The table comes from immuneACCESS by way of TCRdb, which keeps in-frame sequences with V and J called. Part of the clones is missing from these tables; in studies checked, under half for an unresolved V gene and the rest for unknown reasons. For this sample there are about 34,000 clones; around three quarters appear just once. The top ten clonotypes cover roughly 4.9% of the sample. Sample time point, as interpreted from the label and publication: about 28 days (+/-7) after the second vaccine dose. Sequencing was performed on peripheral blood, taken 28 days after the second AZD1222 dose. These receptors originate from an adult who received the AZD1222 COVID-19 vaccine.

This chain uses TRBV19 with TRBJ2-5, with D possibly TRBD2 on 6 matching bases. Germline values: CDR1 LNHDA, CDR2 SQIVND (reference sequence). Trimming removed 4 bases at V and 2 bases at J, with 17 bases between. The CDR3 sequence is 16 residues long. CDR3 loop: CASSTSPTSRQETQYF. The CDR3 DNA reads as TGTGCCAGTAGTACTTCCCCGACTAGTCGGCAAGAGACCCAGTACTTC.

J is TRBJ2-1 and V is TRBV9; TRBD2 matches 9 bases. The CDR3 covers 15 residues. CDR1 is SGDLS, CDR2 YYNGEE, per germline. Germline trimming cut 7 bases from V and 4 bases from J; bases unmatched to any gene: 9. Here the CDR3 reads CASAGGAGGYNEQFF. The CDR3 DNA reads as TGTGCCAGCGCGGGGGGAGCGGGAGGTTACAATGAGCAGTTCTTC.

The chain links TRBV6-6 to TRBJ2-2, with D tentatively TRBD1 (6 bases). V lost 2 bases, J lost 5 bases, and 15 bases lay in between. This CDR3 contains 16 residues. Germline CDR1 MNHNY, CDR2 SVGAGI (reference sequence). CDR3 coding DNA: TGTGCCAGCAGTTACGGGCAAGGGGGTGGAACCGGGGAGCTGTTTTTT. The encoded protein is CASSYGQGGGTGELFF.

This rearrangement joins TRBV6-2 or TRBV6-3 to TRBJ2-5; D remains unclear. CDR1 is MNHEY and CDR2 is SVGEGT in the germline V gene. V shed 1 base and J shed 1 base, with 1 base lying between them. The CDR3 is made up of 12 amino acids. The CDR3: CASSYFQETQYF. The CDR3 region has the DNA TGTGCCAGCAGTTACTTCCAAGAGACCCAGTACTTC.

The chain links TRBV5-8 to TRBJ1-2; D gene unclear. CDR3 length equals 15 residues. The germline V and J ends were trimmed by 5 bases and 3 bases, with 17 bases remaining between them. In germline, CDR1 is SGHTS, CDR2 YDEGEE. Written as DNA, the CDR3 is TGTGCCAGCAGACCTACTGGTGAGGCATACTATGGCTACACCTTC. Protein sequence: CASRPTGEAYYGYTF.

The genes are TRBV29-1 and TRBJ1-1; the D gene is possibly TRBD1 (6 bases). This CDR3 comprises 16 residues. Germline V gene data show CDR1 as SQVTM and CDR2 as ANQGSEA. Trimming took 7 bases from V and 0 from J, leaving 21 bases between them. CDR3 coding DNA: TGCAGCGCGCAAAGACAGGTTAAGGGTTTGAACACTGAAGCTTTCTTT. Translating gives CSAQRQVKGLNTEAFF.

This chain links TRBV18 with TRBJ2-6; D remains unclear. The ends were cut back, 3 bases at V and 0 bases at J, with 12 bases in the middle. This CDR3 has 17 amino acids. CDR1 is KGHSH and CDR2 is LQKENI in the germline V gene. The DNA for the CDR3 is TGTGCCAGCTCACCGGGTCTTGAAAACTCTGGGGCCAACGTCCTGACTTTC. This translates into CASSPGLENSGANVLTF.

The chain has TRBV24-1 and TRBJ2-6; D might be TRBD2 (7 bases). Trimming removed 8 bases from V and 2 bases from J, with 18 bases in between. The CDR3 contains 17 residues. CDR1 is KGHDR and CDR2 is SFDVKD in the germline V gene. CDR3 DNA sequence: TGTGCCACCATGGATGGGGGGGCGAATCCTGGGGCCAACGTCCTGACTTTC. Its translation is CATMDGGANPGANVLTF.

In this sample, this clone turned up a few times. CDR3: CASRRKASGADGYTF. CDR3 nucleotides: TGTGCCAGCAGGAGAAAAGCGTCAGGGGCCGATGGCTACACCTTC. The chain couples TRBV6-5 to TRBJ1-2, with D possibly being TRBD1 (6 bases). Trimming cost V 6 bases and J 6 bases, with 20 bases left between them. The CDR3 extends over 15 amino acids. Germline V gene data show CDR1 as MNHEY and CDR2 as SVGAGI.

The CDR3 is CASSQPGRGMNTEAFF. The DNA for the CDR3 is TGCGCCAGCAGCCAACCAGGACGGGGAATGAACACTGAAGCTTTCTTT. The chain is built from TRBV4-1 and TRBJ1-1, with no clear D. V lost 2 bases, J lost 0 bases, and 13 bases lay in between. This CDR3 has 16 residues. Germline CDR1 MGHRA, CDR2 YSYEKL.

V is TRBV7-9 and J is TRBJ1-5, with a weak D call TRBD1 (5 bases). This CDR3 is 15 amino acids long. Trimming removed 5 bases at V and 0 bases at J, with 11 bases between. Per the germline V gene, CDR1 is SEHNR and CDR2 is FQNEAQ (reference sequence). In DNA, the CDR3 is TGTGCCAGCAGCCTCGGGGCAGATAGCAATCAGCCCCAGCATTTT. Its protein is CASSLGADSNQPQHF.

This rearrangement joins TRBV19 to TRBJ1-5; D gene ambiguous. V dropped 3 bases and J dropped 6 bases, with 12 bases sitting between them. The CDR3 sequence is 14 residues long. Germline V gene sequence: CDR1 LNHDA, CDR2 SQIVND (reference sequence). The CDR3 loop reads CASSMDQTRQPQHF. The CDR3 nucleotides read TGTGCCAGTAGTATGGACCAAACTCGTCAGCCCCAGCATTTT.

J is TRBJ1-1 and V is TRBV5-4, with 10 bases that match TRBD1. With V trimmed by 5 bases and J by 0 bases, 4 bases remained unmatched. The CDR3 loop spans 15 amino acids. Germline CDR1 SGHNT, CDR2 YYREEE (reference sequence). The CDR3 is CASRGTGALNTEAFF. The CDR3 DNA reads as TGTGCCAGCAGGGGGACAGGGGCATTGAACACTGAAGCTTTCTTT.

The CDR3 region is CASRFDGQMKGYTF. CDR3 nucleotides: TGTGCCAGCAGGTTCGATGGACAGATGAAGGGCTACACCTTC. The chain is built from TRBV6-5 and TRBJ1-2; weak D call: TRBD1 (6 bases). The CDR3 has 14 residues. Germline V gene data show CDR1 as MNHEY and CDR2 as SVGAGI. The V end was cut by 6 bases, the J end by 8 bases, with 19 bases between.

In this sample, this clone turned up once. The chain carries TRBV19 and TRBJ1-1, with D perhaps matching TRBD1 (5 bases). With 4 bases removed from V and 1 base from J, the gap between germline ends came to 7 bases. The CDR3 is 13 residues long. CDR1 and CDR2 from the germline V gene are LNHDA and SQIVND (reference sequence). DNA of the CDR3: TGTGCCAGTAGTACCCAGGGGAACACTGAAGCTTTCTTT. It yields the protein CASSTQGNTEAFF. Using reference TRBV19 and TRBJ1-1 for the parts outside the CDR3, the full variable domain is DGGITQSPKYLFRKEGQNVTLSCEQNLNHDAMYWYRQDPGQGLRLIYYSQIVNDFQKGDIAEGYSVSREKKESFPLTVTSAQKNPTAFYLCASSTQGNTEAFFGQGTRLTVV.

This clone occurred a few times. This chain joins TRBV30 and TRBJ1-2, with 11 bases that match TRBD1. This CDR3 region has 15 residues. Unmatched junction bases numbered 11, after V lost 4 bases and J lost 7 bases. Germline lookup yields CDR1 GTSNPN and CDR2 SVGIG (reference sequence). CDR3 loop: CAWITLDRGRGGYTF. The CDR3 DNA follows: TGTGCCTGGATTACCTTGGACAGGGGGCGCGGTGGCTACACCTTC.

This chain links TRBV5-5 with TRBJ2-3; unclear D gene. The germline gives CDR1 SGHKS, CDR2 YYEKEE (reference sequence). The CDR3 spans 10 residues. Trimming left V 10 bases short and J 1 base short, with 4 bases between. The CDR3 loop reads CARRTDTQYF. For the CDR3, the DNA is TGTGCCCGCCGCACAGATACGCAGTATTTT.

The chain links TRBV28 to TRBJ1-5; maybe TRBD1 (6 bases). The germline V gene encodes CDR1 MDHEN and CDR2 SYDVKM. The CDR3 contains 16 residues. Trimming took 2 bases from V and 5 from J, leaving 16 bases between them. The CDR3 is CASSLGGGRWDQPQHF. The DNA for the CDR3 is TGTGCCAGCAGTTTAGGTGGGGGGCGCTGGGATCAGCCCCAGCATTTT.

This clone was counted a single time. The rearrangement links TRBV5-6 to TRBJ2-7; 9 bases are shared with TRBD1. J gave up 5 bases and V 0 bases, and 9 bases lay outside the gene matches. The CDR3 is made up of 16 amino acids. Per germline, CDR1 SGHDT and CDR2 YYEEEE. Written as DNA, the CDR3 is TGTGCCAGCAGCTTGGTGGGAACAGGGGGCGCCCACGAGCAGTACGTC. This translates into CASSLVGTGGAHEQYV.

There are a few counts of this clone. The chain has TRBV3-1 (or the pseudogene TRBV3-2) and TRBJ2-7, with D maybe TRBD2 (5 bases). V was pared by 0 bases and J by 4 bases, with 13 bases between. Germline CDR1 is LGHDT and CDR2 is YNNKEL (reference sequence). CDR3 size: 15 residues. The CDR3 reads CASSQDLAIYYEQYV. In nucleotides, the CDR3 is TGTGCCAGCAGCCAAGACTTAGCGATTTATTACGAGCAGTACGTC.

V gene TRBV24-1 combines with J gene TRBJ2-1; 8 positions agree with TRBD1. V shed 3 bases and J 14 bases; nucleotides not matched to a gene: 8. CDR3 length equals 13 residues. In germline, CDR1 is KGHDR, CDR2 SFDVKD. The CDR3 coding sequence is TGTGCCACCAGTGATGCAGGGGGCTTGGCAAAGTTCTTC. Translated: CATSDAGGLAKFF.

This sequence joins TRBV11-2 and TRBJ2-7; no clear D gene. There are 17 residues in the CDR3. Germline CDR1 is SGHAT and CDR2 is FQNNGV. V was shortened by 0 bases and J by 9 bases, with 24 bases between the two germline ends. The CDR3 DNA reads TGTGCCAGCAGCTTAGAATTCTCCGCTATTGATCGATTGGCGCAGTACTTC. This sequence encodes CASSLEFSAIDRLAQYF.

V usage is TRBV6-4 and J usage is TRBJ1-2, with 8 bases aligning to TRBD1. This CDR3 has 15 amino acids. Germline V gene data show CDR1 as MRHNA and CDR2 as SNTAGT. V lost 5 bases and J lost 2; bases outside the gene matches: 7. In nucleotides, the CDR3 is TGTGCCAGCAGTCAAGACAGGGGATTAAACTATGGCTACACCTTC. This gives the protein CASSQDRGLNYGYTF.

Only a few counts were recorded for this clone. V usage is TRBV2 and J usage is TRBJ2-3, with D hard to call. V lost 6 bases, J lost 6 bases, and 13 bases lay in between. Germline V gives CDR1 SNHLY, CDR2 FYNNEI. The CDR3 has 13 residues. DNA of the CDR3: TGTGCCAGCAGGCCCATCGTCCCGGATACGCAGTATTTT. Translation: CASRPIVPDTQYF.